The clone carrying this TCR beta chain was picked up one time. The data are from a study of T cell clonotyping in hematopoietic cell transplantation. Germline V lookup: CDR1 SGDLS, CDR2 YYNGEE. The CDR3 is 16 residues long. V lost 0 bases and J 0 bases, leaving 12 bases between the germline ends. Noted time point: recipient sample about 28 days before transplant, after cytoreduction. Blood collection times were about day -28 and days 30, 100, 180 posttransplant. Data came from immunoSEQ multiplex PCR; TCRdb stores just in-frame clones and leaves some out. Among tens of thousands of clones listed, around 84% were seen once.

V is TRBV9 and J is TRBJ1-2, with a tentative D call TRBD1 (5 bases). The source was peripheral blood mononuclear cells, collected before stem cell transplant. This clonotype was sampled from a man between 60 and 70 years old with biphenotypic leukemia. Some clones in this sample may be carry-over from other donors' samples. The CDR3 DNA reads TGTGCCAGCAGCGTAGGGAGGGAAGGGGCTAACTATGGCTACACCTTC. Protein: CASSVGREGANYGYTF.